This T cell receptor beta chain was retrieved from a study of T cell repertoires in cytomegalovirus infection. This clonotype was seen many times. The target antigen is unknown. TCRdb re-called the reads through MiXCR, storing one row per CDR3 protein. The table records some 800,000 distinct CDR3 sequences, around a third of them present only once. Findings and caveats of the study: Using cumulative public TCR beta family frequency, the authors identified those who carried CMV together with the relevant HLA.

CDR1 and CDR2 from the germline V gene are SGHVS and FNYEAQ. The length of the CDR3 is 14 residues. V was trimmed by 5 bases and J by 1 base, leaving 11 bases between them. Sequencing was performed on cultured CD8+ T cells from PBMCs, taken from culture after CMV antigen stimulation. V usage is TRBV7-6 and J usage is TRBJ2-5; no firm D call. This receptor was taken from a human donor in good health (CMV status not recorded). Some clones in this sample may be carry-over from other donors' samples. The CDR3 DNA reads TGTGCCAGCAGCCGCCGGACGTCCCAAGAGACCCAGTACTTC. Amino acid sequence: CASSRRTSQETQYF. Based on the CDR3 plus reference TRBV7-6 and TRBJ2-5, the full variable domain is GAGVSQSPRYKVTKRGQDVALRCDPISGHVSLYWYRQALGQGPEFLTYFNYEAQQDKSGLPNDRFSAERPEGSISTLTIQRTEQRDSAMYRCASSRRTSQETQYFGPGTRLLVL.